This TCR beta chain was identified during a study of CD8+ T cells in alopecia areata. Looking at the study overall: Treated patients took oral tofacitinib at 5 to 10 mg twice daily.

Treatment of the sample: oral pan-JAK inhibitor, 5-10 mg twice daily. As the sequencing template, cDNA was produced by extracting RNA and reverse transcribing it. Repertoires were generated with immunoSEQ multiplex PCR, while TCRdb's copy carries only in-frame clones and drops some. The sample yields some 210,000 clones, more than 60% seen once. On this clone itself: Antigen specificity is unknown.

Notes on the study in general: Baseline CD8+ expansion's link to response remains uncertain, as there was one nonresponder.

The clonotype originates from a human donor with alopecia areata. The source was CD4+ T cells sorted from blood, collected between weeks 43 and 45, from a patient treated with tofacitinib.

In DNA form, the CDR3 reads TGTGCCACCCGGACACCTAACTATGGCTACACCTTC. Its protein is CATRTPNYGYTF. The rearrangement links TRBV6-5 to TRBJ1-2; D possibly corresponds to TRBD1 (5 bases). The length of the CDR3 is 12 residues. Germline CDR1 reads MNHEY; CDR2 reads SVGAGI. V lost 10 bases to trimming and J lost 0 bases, with 9 bases between them.